This TCR beta chain was sequenced during a study of CXCR3-negative and CXCR3-positive naive CD8 T cells. The CDR3 runs 15 residues. The germline V gene has CDR1 LNHNV and CDR2 YYDKDF (reference sequence). All TRB cDNA libraries came from 5' RACE performed with UMI labels. For each CDR3 protein, TCRdb gives one entry from its re-call of the 5' RACE reads, without DNA. Across tens of thousands of distinct CDR3 sequences, the top ten clones capture about a tenth of the sample. The clonotype comes from a human donor in good health. Some clones in this sample may be carry-over from other donors' samples. This rearrangement joins TRBV15 to TRBJ2-1. Sequences were obtained from memory CD8+ T cells from blood. The CDR3: CATSGGRDSYNEQFF.